Each of the 27 T cell receptor beta chains below was sequenced from the same sample in a study of blood T cell repertoires in COVID-19. This table comes from immunoSEQ multiplex PCR, and its TCRdb copy is limited to in-frame clones, with some not included. The table includes about 160,000 clones, just under 80% detected once. Sequenced sample: peripheral blood. Every receptor here comes from an elderly woman with acute or convalescent COVID-19.

The chain is built from TRBV19 and TRBJ1-5, with a weak D call TRBD1 (5 bases). Per germline, CDR1 LNHDA and CDR2 SQIVND (reference sequence). V lost 3 bases, J lost 11 bases, and 20 bases lay in between. The CDR3 has 15 amino acids. The CDR3 region has the DNA TGTGCCAGTAGTATTTCGGGGGGGAGAGGGACTACCCAGCATTTT. Its protein product is CASSISGGRGTTQHF.

This rearrangement joins TRBV5-1 to TRBJ1-2; TRBD1 aligns across 7 bases. The CDR3 totals 14 residues. CDR1 SGHRS and CDR2 YFSETQ come from the germline V gene. After removal of 0 bases from V and 4 bases from J, the junction contained 3 bases not matched to a gene. The CDR3 loop is CASSLVRDSYGYTF. CDR3 nucleotides: TGCGCCAGCAGCTTGGTAAGGGACAGCTATGGCTACACCTTC.

The CDR3 nucleotides are TGCGCCAGCAGTGACGACAGCCGAACTAATGAAAAACTGTTTTTT. This encodes CASSDDSRTNEKLFF. The rearrangement joins TRBV10-2 to TRBJ1-4; D may be TRBD1 (5 bases). V gave up 3 bases and J gave up 1 base, with 9 bases separating them. Germline CDR1 is WSHSY and CDR2 is SAAADI. The CDR3 sequence is 15 residues long.

V gene TRBV7-9 combines with J gene TRBJ1-2, with a possible D match to TRBD1 (5 bases). The V end lost 3 bases, the J end lost 5 bases, and 10 bases lay between the germline ends. CDR1 is SEHNR, CDR2 FQNEAQ, per germline (reference sequence). This CDR3 region has 13 residues. The CDR3 protein is CASSFLDTYGYTF. The CDR3 DNA follows: TGTGCCAGCAGCTTTTTGGACACTTATGGCTACACCTTC.

The gene calls are TRBV7-7 and TRBJ2-1; 7 positions agree with TRBD2. Germline V gene sequence: CDR1 SSHAT, CDR2 FNYEAQ (reference sequence). The CDR3 covers 15 residues. The chain's CDR3 is CASAGRVGPYNEQFF. The CDR3 DNA reads as TGTGCTAGCGCTGGGAGGGTAGGGCCCTACAATGAGCAGTTCTTC.

This chain connects TRBV7-9 to TRBJ1-2, with D perhaps TRBD1 (5 bases). Germline V lookup: CDR1 SEHNR, CDR2 FQNEAQ (reference sequence). The CDR3 is 12 amino acids. V lost 5 bases, J lost 4 bases, and 8 bases lay in between. DNA of the CDR3: TGTGCCAGCAGCCCAGACAGCTATGGCTACACCTTC. It translates to CASSPDSYGYTF. Full variable domain (missing parts from reference TRBV7-9 and TRBJ1-2): DTGVSQNPRHKITKRGQNVTFRCDPISEHNRLYWYRQTLGQGPEFLTYFQNEAQLEKSRLLSDRFSAERPKGSFSTLEIQRTEQGDSAMYLCASSPDSYGYTFGSGTRLTVV.

The V gene is TRBV18, the J gene TRBJ2-1; 9 bases are shared with TRBD1. The CDR3 is 13 amino acids. The V gene's germline CDR1 is KGHSH and CDR2 LQKENI. V shed 5 bases, J shed 6 bases, and the junction held 2 bases outside the gene matches. CDR3 DNA sequence: TGTGCCAGCTCATCGACAGGGGGCAATGAGCAGTTCTTC. Its translation is CASSSTGGNEQFF. The full variable domain, its missing parts supplied by reference TRBV18 and TRBJ2-1, is NAGVMQNPRHLVRRRGQEARLRCSPMKGHSHVYWYRQLPEEGLKFMVYLQKENIIDESGMPKERFSAEFPKEGPSILRIQQVVRGDSAAYFCASSSTGGNEQFFGPGTRLTVL.

V and J are TRBV11-2 and TRBJ1-2, with TRBD1 matching 9 bases. V shed 6 bases and J 0 bases; nucleotides not matched to a gene: 8. Per germline, CDR1 SGHAT and CDR2 FQNNGV. The CDR3 extends over 16 amino acids. The DNA of the CDR3 is TGTGCCAGCAGTCACTTACGGGACAGGGCTAACTATGGCTACACCTTC. This encodes CASSHLRDRANYGYTF.

The chain uses TRBV6-5 and TRBJ2-3, with 8 bases lining up with TRBD2. V lost 5 bases, J lost 6 bases, and 10 bases stayed unmatched. The CDR3 runs 15 residues. Germline V gene lookup returns CDR1 MNHEY and CDR2 SVGAGI. The CDR3 spells CASSSGSGIPDTQYF. CDR3 nucleotides: TGTGCCAGCAGTAGCGGGAGCGGAATTCCGGATACGCAGTATTTT.

The V gene is TRBV30, the J gene TRBJ2-1, with a possible D match to TRBD2 (5 bases). Germline CDR1 reads GTSNPN; CDR2 reads SVGIG (reference sequence). The CDR3 consists of 11 residues. V was shortened by 0 bases and J by 12 bases, with 9 bases between the two germline ends. CDR3 residues: CAWSVAAPQFF. For the CDR3, the DNA is TGTGCCTGGAGTGTAGCGGCTCCGCAGTTCTTC.

This sequence joins TRBV10-1 and TRBJ1-1, with D perhaps TRBD1 (6 bases). Trimming took 4 bases from V and 10 from J, leaving 22 bases between them. The germline V gene encodes CDR1 WNHNN and CDR2 SYGVQD (reference sequence). This CDR3 is 15 amino acids long. CDR3 in amino acids: CASSASTGITRGAFF. CDR3 nucleotides: TGCGCCAGCAGTGCCAGCACAGGGATCACCCGAGGAGCTTTCTTT.

The chain combines TRBV7-3 with TRBJ2-1, with 7 bases identical to TRBD1. This CDR3 comprises 13 residues. The V gene end was trimmed by 4 bases and the J gene end by 10 bases; junction bases not matched to a gene: 7. Germline V lookup: CDR1 SGHTA, CDR2 FQGTGA. The CDR3 loop is CASSSTGVGEQFF. As DNA, the CDR3 is TGTGCCAGCAGCTCCACAGGGGTGGGGGAGCAGTTCTTC.

This sequence joins TRBV6-5 and TRBJ2-1; 10 bases align to TRBD2. V was clipped by 6 bases and J by 8 bases; unmatched bases: 10. This CDR3 region has 15 residues. Looked up from germline, CDR1 is MNHEY and CDR2 is SVGAGI. Here the CDR3 reads CASRLASSGGDEQFF. The DNA of the CDR3 is TGTGCCAGCAGACTTGCCTCTAGCGGGGGTGATGAGCAGTTCTTC.

The chain joins TRBV3-1 (or the pseudogene TRBV3-2) to TRBJ1-6; no clear D. The CDR3 is made up of 15 amino acids. Germline V gene lookup returns CDR1 LGHDT and CDR2 YNNKEL (reference sequence). Trimming removed 2 bases from V and 9 bases from J, with 14 bases in between. This CDR3 reads CASSQSLARTSPLHF. CDR3 DNA: TGTGCCAGCAGCCAAAGTCTAGCGAGGACTTCACCCCTCCACTTT.

V gene TRBV10-3 combines with J gene TRBJ2-7; 8 bases match TRBD1. In germline, CDR1 is ENHRY, CDR2 SYGVKD. Germline trimming cut 3 bases from V and 0 bases from J; bases unmatched to any gene: 4. The length of the CDR3 is 15 residues. Here the CDR3 reads CAISDSDRGSYEQYF. CDR3 sequence (DNA): TGTGCCATCAGTGACTCCGACAGGGGCTCCTACGAGCAGTACTTC.

CDR3 nucleotide sequence: TGTGCCACCAGCCCACAGGGATACGAGCAGTACTTC. This gives the protein CATSPQGYEQYF. The chain employs TRBV24-1 and TRBJ2-7; possible D gene TRBD1, 6 bases. The CDR3 totals 12 residues. Trimming pared 7 bases from V and 4 bases from J, leaving 10 bases between. The germline V gene encodes CDR1 KGHDR and CDR2 SFDVKD.

The V and J genes are TRBV27 and TRBJ2-1; 10 nucleotides agree with TRBD1. This CDR3 contains 15 residues. Trimming took 4 bases from V and 7 from J; bases not matched to a gene: 7. Germline V gene sequence: CDR1 MNHEY, CDR2 SMNVEV (reference sequence). CDR3 residues: CASSSPGQGPNEQFF. The CDR3 DNA follows: TGTGCCAGCAGTTCTCCGGGACAGGGGCCAAATGAGCAGTTCTTC.

This clone showed up many times. The chain recombines TRBV5-1 with TRBJ1-2; D is possibly TRBD1 (5 bases). CDR3 length: 17 amino acids. Germline CDR1 SGHRS, CDR2 YFSETQ. V lost 0 bases to trimming and J lost 2 bases, with 17 bases between them. The CDR3 loop reads CASSLAGSTVRNYGYTF. DNA for the CDR3: TGCGCCAGCAGCTTGGCCGGGTCGACAGTCCGAAACTATGGCTACACCTTC.

The gene calls are TRBV3-1 (or the pseudogene TRBV3-2) and TRBJ2-7; D perhaps matches TRBD1 (6 bases). Germline V gene sequence: CDR1 LGHDT, CDR2 YNNKEL (reference sequence). V was cut by 3 bases and J by 7 bases, with 28 bases left in between. CDR3 length: 18 residues. The CDR3 DNA is TGTGCCAGCAGCCATAGCACAGGGCCAAGGGCCTTACGGCGGGAGCAGTACTTC. This gives the protein CASSHSTGPRALRREQYF.

The chain links TRBV30 to TRBJ1-4; the D gene is possibly TRBD1 (6 bases). Looked up from germline, CDR1 is GTSNPN and CDR2 is SVGIG (reference sequence). The V and J ends lost 2 bases and 7 bases respectively, with 11 bases between them. This CDR3 has 13 residues. CDR3 residues: CAWSRTDSEKLFF. DNA for the CDR3: TGTGCCTGGAGTCGGACAGATAGTGAAAAACTGTTTTTT.

The chain carries TRBV5-5 and TRBJ1-1, with TRBD1 identical over 9 bases. The CDR3 consists of 15 residues. V was clipped by 5 bases and J by 1 base; unmatched bases: 6. Germline V gives CDR1 SGHKS, CDR2 YYEKEE (reference sequence). The CDR3 loop reads CASRIMGQGNTEAFF. The CDR3, as DNA: TGTGCCAGCAGAATAATGGGACAGGGGAACACTGAAGCTTTCTTT.

For the CDR3, the DNA is TGTGCCAGCAGCTTCGACAGGGGGGCCTATGGCTACACCTTC. It yields the protein CASSFDRGAYGYTF. The V and J genes are TRBV7-9 and TRBJ1-2; 9 bases are shared with TRBD1. CDR3 length: 14 amino acids. The V gene's germline CDR1 is SEHNR and CDR2 FQNEAQ (reference sequence). Trimming at V came to 3 bases and at J to 4 bases, leaving 3 bases not matched to a gene. Together with reference TRBV7-9 and TRBJ1-2, the CDR3 gives the full variable domain: DTGVSQNPRHKITKRGQNVTFRCDPISEHNRLYWYRQTLGQGPEFLTYFQNEAQLEKSRLLSDRFSAERPKGSFSTLEIQRTEQGDSAMYLCASSFDRGAYGYTFGSGTRLTVV.

V gene TRBV7-6 combines with J gene TRBJ2-1, with 10 bases identical to TRBD2. The CDR3 consists of 17 residues. Losses at the gene ends were 0 bases for V and 5 bases for J; bases not matched to a gene: 7. Germline CDR1 and CDR2: SGHVS and FNYEAQ. CDR3 region: CASSLAGGLAAHNEQFF. DNA for the CDR3: TGTGCCAGCAGCTTAGCGGGCGGACTAGCGGCTCACAATGAGCAGTTCTTC.

The chain uses TRBV27 and TRBJ2-7; 10 nucleotides align to TRBD2. The CDR3 loop spans 15 amino acids. The junction had 10 bases not matched to a gene; V was cut back by 6 bases and J by 5 bases. The germline gives CDR1 MNHEY, CDR2 SMNVEV (reference sequence). The CDR3 loop is CASSSGTSDGNEQYF. CDR3 nucleotide sequence: TGTGCCAGCAGCTCCGGGACTAGCGATGGTAACGAGCAGTACTTC.

This rearrangement joins TRBV6-1 to TRBJ2-5; perhaps TRBD1 as D (6 bases). CDR1 and CDR2 (germline): MNHNS, SASEGT. V shed 2 bases and J shed 1 base, with 8 bases lying between them. The CDR3 has 14 amino acids. The CDR3 bases are TGTGCCAGCAGTGAATTGGGGGCCCAAGAGACCCAGTACTTC. Amino acid sequence: CASSELGAQETQYF.

This clone was seen many times. V usage is TRBV4-1 and J usage is TRBJ2-5; TRBD2 agrees at 14 bases. Germline V lookup: CDR1 MGHRA, CDR2 YSYEKL. The trim removed 0 bases at V and 4 bases at J, leaving 7 bases unmatched. The CDR3 length is 18 residues. CDR3 sequence (DNA): TGCGCCAGCAGCCAAGATACGACTAGCGGGAGGGCCAGAGAGACCCAGTACTTC. Its protein is CASSQDTTSGRARETQYF.

This clone was observed a single time. V and J are TRBV5-1 and TRBJ2-7; 13 bases align to TRBD2. V lost 3 bases and J lost 0; bases outside the gene matches: 3. This CDR3 spans 16 amino acids. The germline CDR1 and CDR2 sequences are SGHRS and YFSETQ. DNA of the CDR3: TGCGCCAGCAGCTCGGGACTAGCGGGGAGCTCCTACGAGCAGTACTTC. Translating gives CASSSGLAGSSYEQYF.